The sequence of this T cell receptor (beta chain) was determined in a study of spatial heterogeneity in lung cancer. Study results and limitations: How many expanded intratumoral alpha and beta TCRs were present tracked the tumor mutation count, which was a count of nonsynonymous mutations.

The CDR3 runs 16 residues. Germline CDR1 SGHRS, CDR2 YFSETQ. The ends were cut back, 4 bases at V and 6 bases at J, with 19 bases in the middle. By frequency in the sample, this clonotype is medium-sized. What it recognizes is unknown. One entry per CDR3 protein results from TCRdb running MiXCR on the 5' RACE reads. The sample has fewer than 6,000 distinct CDR3 sequences; 20% to 30% are singletons. Time point in this sample: sample taken at primary tumor resection. Material for sequencing was whole RNA from tumor, nontumor lung or frozen PBMC, left unsorted. This receptor was taken from a male donor with early-stage non-small cell lung cancer. The material was lung tumor tissue, obtained at surgery. V is TRBV5-1 and J is TRBJ2-2; D perhaps matches TRBD2 (6 bases). For the CDR3, the DNA is TGCGCCAGCAGCGGCGGGACTCAAGGAGGGTCCGGGGAGCTGTTTTTT. Translating gives CASSGGTQGGSGELFF. Combining the CDR3 with reference TRBV5-1 and TRBJ2-2 gives the whole variable domain KAGVTQTPRYLIKTRGQQVTLSCSPISGHRSVSWYQQTPGQGLQFLFEYFSETQRNKGNFPGRFSGRQFSNSRSEMNVSTLELGDSALYLCASSGGTQGGSGELFFGEGSRLTVL.